Presented here are 4 T cell receptor beta chains from one specimen sequenced in a study of CD8+ T cells in alopecia areata. TCR sequencing used cDNA made by reverse transcription of extracted RNA. TCRdb's table, derived via immunoSEQ multiplex PCR, lists solely in-frame clones and lacks some. The sample has 90,000 to 150,000 clones, 53% seen once; the top ten hold around 0.44%. The sample's treatment: oral pan-JAK inhibitor, 5-10 mg twice daily. Sequencing was performed on CD4+ T cells sorted from blood, taken at week 4, from a patient treated with tofacitinib. The receptors were sampled from a human donor with alopecia areata.

V gene TRBV15 combines with J gene TRBJ1-2; TRBD1 aligns across 9 bases. Germline V CDR1 and CDR2: LNHNV, YYDKDF (reference sequence). The CDR3 is 19 amino acids. V was clipped by 0 bases and J by 8 bases; unmatched bases: 19. DNA of the CDR3: TGTGCCACCAGCAGAGAACCTTTTGGGCCAACCGGGACAGGGACCGGCTACACCTTC. It yields the protein CATSREPFGPTGTGTGYTF.

The CDR3 DNA reads as TGCAGCGCCCAACCGACAGCGAACACTGAAGCTTTCTTT. It specifies CSAQPTANTEAFF. V gene TRBV29-1 combines with J gene TRBJ1-1; possible D gene TRBD1, 5 bases. The ends were cut back, 7 bases at V and 1 base at J, with 13 bases in the middle. The V gene's germline CDR1 is SQVTM and CDR2 ANQGSEA. This CDR3 region has 13 residues.

CDR3 protein: CAISVQGLGEEQYF. In DNA, the CDR3 is TGTGCCATCAGTGTTCAAGGGCTTGGAGAAGAGCAGTACTTC. This sequence joins TRBV10-3 and TRBJ2-7; no clear D gene. Between the trimmed V and J ends, which lost 4 bases and 7 bases, there was a span of 17 bases. CDR1 is ENHRY and CDR2 is SYGVKD in the germline V gene. CDR3 size: 14 residues.

The chain combines TRBV6-5 with TRBJ2-6, with D uncertain. Per the germline V gene, CDR1 is MNHEY and CDR2 is SVGAGI. V lost 0 bases and J lost 0, with 6 bases in between. The CDR3 is made up of 16 amino acids. For the CDR3, the DNA is TGTGCCAGCAGTTACTCCCAGAGCTCTGGGGCCAACGTCCTGACTTTC. The encoded protein is CASSYSQSSGANVLTF.